This T cell receptor beta chain was sequenced during a study of early T cells in non-severe SARS-CoV-2 infection. Study information: Chains were not paired, and sequencing was done on bulk RNA from unsorted whole blood.

This clonotype was detected ten times or more. Its antigen is unidentified. General study findings and limits: VDJdb-based annotation leaned toward anti-spike CD8 responses and missed private and CD4 specificities.

Unique molecular identifiers tagged individual cDNA molecules. TCRdb ran MiXCR on the 5' RACE reads and lists one entry per CDR3 protein. The sample holds about 82,000 distinct CDR3 sequences, about 13% seen once. Deletions cut 2 bases from V and 0 bases from J, with 8 bases between. Germline loops: CDR1 SGHTA, CDR2 FQGNSA. This CDR3 has 16 amino acids. The sequenced sample consisted of whole blood. The receptor's source is an adult who was a healthcare worker with PCR-confirmed SARS-CoV-2 infection or an uninfected control (not recorded which). The V and J genes are TRBV7-2 and TRBJ1-6; no clear D. This CDR3 is CASSLQARSYNSPLHF. In nucleotides, the CDR3 is TGTGCCAGCAGCTTACAGGCACGCTCCTATAATTCACCCCTCCACTTT. The variable domain in full, completed from reference TRBV7-2 and TRBJ1-6, reads GAGVSQSPSNKVTEKGKDVELRCDPISGHTALYWYRQSLGQGLEFLIYFQGNSAPDKSGLPSDRFSAERTGGSVSTLTIQRTQQEDSAVYLCASSLQARSYNSPLHFGNGTRLTVT.